This TCR beta chain was sequenced for a study of vaccination effects on CD4 cells after COVID-19. Findings and limits, study-wide: Marked clonal contraction of infection- and vaccine-induced clones was seen late after vaccination.

ViraFEST expansion of antigen-specific CD4+ T cells with viral peptide pools preceded sequencing. At the end of about ten days of culture, CD4+ T cells were isolated. SARS-CoV-2 infection was confirmed by PCR in the person between March and December 2020. PBMC were cultured at around 1.9 million per well with roughly 10 IU/ml IL-2 and 9 to 10 ug/ml peptides. Negative control cultures were stimulated with an HIV-1 Nef peptide pool. In the cultures, half the medium was exchanged for IL-2 medium on days 3 and 7. The data were produced by immunoSEQ multiplex PCR, yet TCRdb's version contains in-frame clones alone and is incomplete. This table holds 55,000 to 90,000 clones, over 65% found once. This clone occurred a few times. What it recognizes is unknown. This CDR3 comprises 16 residues. Germline-derived CDR1 and CDR2 are SGHNT and YENEEA. With 2 bases clipped from V and 4 bases from J, the junction kept 6 bases outside the gene matches.

V gene TRBV11-3 combines with J gene TRBJ1-4, with 8 bases that match TRBD1. The clonotype comes from a human donor who had a prior SARS-CoV-2 infection. Here the sequenced sample was CD4+ T cells from PBMCs cultured with HIV peptides, taken before COVID-19 vaccination. Subset in this sample: HIV-1 Nef peptide pool negative control/reference culture. The CDR3 region is CASSLRGQVYNEKLFF. The CDR3 DNA is TGTGCCAGCAGCTTACGGGGACAGGTTTATAATGAAAAACTGTTTTTT.